This T cell receptor (beta chain) originates from a study of blood T cell repertoires in COVID-19 (dated by TCRdb to about 2020). Study-wide context: Samples covering the acute and convalescent phases of COVID-19 were provided by collaborators in the United States, Italy and Spain. The material from the prospective study consisted of cDNA or gDNA derived from T cells, B-cell-depleted T cells, or PBMCs. The repertoires were made available in a free public database intended to serve as a resource for research on the immune response to SARS-CoV-2. HLA class I and class II types, where available, came from metadata supplied by the sample provider rather than from assay-based typing. A de-identified subject ID, COVID-19 status, age in years and sex were almost always included in the sample metadata. The samples were drawn from the first 160 participants of the ongoing ImmuneRACE study and from some 1,300 subjects provided by 6 global collaborators. Deeply sampled blood TCRbeta repertoires from subjects exposed to, actively infected with, or recovered from COVID-19 were included in the dataset.

Results the study describes overall, beyond this receptor: How much clinical and demographic metadata was included differed by source and by participant, and the metadata was provided uncurated.

CDR1 SQVTM and CDR2 ANQGSEA are derived from the germline V gene. There are 15 amino acids in the CDR3, from cysteine to phenylalanine inclusive. The retained sequence is limited to the CDR3, 45 bases, with the frame set at the first base. V lost 1 base and J lost 2 bases; the stretch between them is 12 bases long. One collaborating source in Seattle enrolled patients while the patients were actively infected and followed the patients over time throughout the course of disease. Whole blood was collected in K2EDTA tubes by collaborating institutions according to the institutions' own protocols. Collaborator samples were shipped for TCRbeta analysis as frozen whole blood, isolated PBMCs, or DNA extracted from either sample type. TCRbeta CDR3 regions were amplified from genomic DNA by means of the immunoSEQ Assay, a bias-controlled multiplex PCR. Regarding the original processing steps: Nucleated cell counts per sample were estimated from amplification of reference gene primers within the assay. To quantify the absolute abundance of each unique TCRbeta CDR3 rearrangement, sequence reads were collapsed and filtered. For each sample, productive Simpson clonality was calculated by taking the square root of Simpson's diversity index across productive rearrangements. In its TCRdb copy, this immuneACCESS table keeps in-frame sequences only and misses some clones. Where compared with another copy, unresolved V genes explain less than half of these, and the others have no known cause. The DNA gave D and trimming, while V, J and clone size come from that table. Counted in this sample were 300,000 or so clones; 85% to 90% of them appeared once. Roughly 2.9% of the sample goes to the ten largest clones.

With regard to this clone: It lacks a known antigen. No base qualities exist here, and no much larger clone lies one base off it.

The TCR originated in a woman in her thirties with COVID-19, enrolled during active disease. The specimen was peripheral blood. In this chain, TRBV29-1 is recombined with TRBJ2-4; perhaps TRBD1 is the D gene, with 7 bases matching. Here the CDR3 is given as CSVEGQGGTKNIQYF. The DNA sequence follows: TGCAGCGTTGAAGGACAGGGCGGGACCAAAAACATTCAGTACTTC.